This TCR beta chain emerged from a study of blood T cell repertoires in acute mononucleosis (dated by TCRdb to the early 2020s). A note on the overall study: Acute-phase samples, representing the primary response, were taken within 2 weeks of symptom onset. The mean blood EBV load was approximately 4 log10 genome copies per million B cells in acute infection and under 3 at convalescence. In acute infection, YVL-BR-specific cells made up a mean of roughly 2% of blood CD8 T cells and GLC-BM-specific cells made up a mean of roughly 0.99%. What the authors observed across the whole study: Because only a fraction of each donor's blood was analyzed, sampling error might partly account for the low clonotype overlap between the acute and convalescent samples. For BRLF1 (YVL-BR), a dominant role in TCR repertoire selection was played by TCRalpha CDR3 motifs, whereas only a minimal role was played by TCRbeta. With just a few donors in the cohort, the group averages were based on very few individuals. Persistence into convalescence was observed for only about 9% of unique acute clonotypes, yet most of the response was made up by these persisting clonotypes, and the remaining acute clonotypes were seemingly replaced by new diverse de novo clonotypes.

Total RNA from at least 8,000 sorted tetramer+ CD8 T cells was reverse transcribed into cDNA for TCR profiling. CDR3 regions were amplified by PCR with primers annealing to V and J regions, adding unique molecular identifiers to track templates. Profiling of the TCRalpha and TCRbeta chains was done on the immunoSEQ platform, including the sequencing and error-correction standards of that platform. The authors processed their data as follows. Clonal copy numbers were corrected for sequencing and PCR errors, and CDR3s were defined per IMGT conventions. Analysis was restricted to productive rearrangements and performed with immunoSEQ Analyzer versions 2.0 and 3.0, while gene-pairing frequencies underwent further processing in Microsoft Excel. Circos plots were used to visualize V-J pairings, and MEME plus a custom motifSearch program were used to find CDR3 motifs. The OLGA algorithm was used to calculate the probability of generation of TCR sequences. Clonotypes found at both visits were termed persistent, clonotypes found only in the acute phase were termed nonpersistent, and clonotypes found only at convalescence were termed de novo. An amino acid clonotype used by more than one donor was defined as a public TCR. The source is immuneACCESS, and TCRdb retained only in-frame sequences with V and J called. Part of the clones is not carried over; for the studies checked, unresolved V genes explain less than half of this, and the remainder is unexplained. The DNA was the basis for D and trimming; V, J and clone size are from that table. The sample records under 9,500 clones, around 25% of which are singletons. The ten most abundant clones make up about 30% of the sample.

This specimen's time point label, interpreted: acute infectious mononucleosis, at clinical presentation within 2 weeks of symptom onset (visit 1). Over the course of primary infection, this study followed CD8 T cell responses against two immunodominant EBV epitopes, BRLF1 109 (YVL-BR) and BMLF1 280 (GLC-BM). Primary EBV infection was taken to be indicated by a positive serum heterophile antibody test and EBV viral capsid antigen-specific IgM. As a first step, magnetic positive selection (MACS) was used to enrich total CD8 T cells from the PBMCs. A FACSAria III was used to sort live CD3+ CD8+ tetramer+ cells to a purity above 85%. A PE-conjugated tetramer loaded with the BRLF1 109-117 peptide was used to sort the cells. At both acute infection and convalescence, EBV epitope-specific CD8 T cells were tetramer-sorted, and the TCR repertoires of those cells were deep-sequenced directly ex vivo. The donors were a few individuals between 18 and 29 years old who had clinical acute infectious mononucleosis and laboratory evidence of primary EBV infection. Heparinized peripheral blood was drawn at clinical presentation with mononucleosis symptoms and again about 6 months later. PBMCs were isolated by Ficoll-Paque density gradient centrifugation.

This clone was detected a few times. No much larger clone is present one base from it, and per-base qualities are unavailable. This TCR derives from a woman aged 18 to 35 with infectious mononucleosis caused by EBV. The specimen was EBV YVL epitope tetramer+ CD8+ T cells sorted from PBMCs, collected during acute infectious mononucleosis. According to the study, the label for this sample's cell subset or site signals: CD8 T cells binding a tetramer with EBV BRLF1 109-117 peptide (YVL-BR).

In nucleotide form, the sequence is TGTGCCAGCAGCTCAGGACTAGCGGGAGGGTGGGAGCTGTTTTTT. This sequence encodes CASSSGLAGGWELFF. The chain uses TRBV5-6 and TRBJ2-2; TRBD2 matches 15 bases in the middle. Via the germline V gene, CDR1 is SGHDT and CDR2 YYEEEE. CDR3 length: 15 amino acids, cysteine to phenylalanine. Only CDR3 DNA remains: 45 bases, in frame from the first base. For this chain, trimming is 3 bases at the V end and 9 bases at the J end, and the number of junction bases without a gene match is 3.